The 13 T cell receptor beta chains presented below share a single source sample, sequenced in a study of blood T cell repertoires in COVID-19. Sequencing was performed with immunoSEQ multiplex PCR; in TCRdb, only in-frame clones are kept and a portion is missing. The table records about 170,000 clones, more than 85% of them present only once. Material: peripheral blood. These receptors originate from an elderly woman with COVID-19, enrolled during active disease.

The genes are TRBV28 and TRBJ1-1; 8 bases are shared with TRBD1. Germline V lookup: CDR1 MDHEN, CDR2 SYDVKM. The junction had 4 bases not matched to a gene; V was cut back by 7 bases and J by 3 bases. The CDR3 is 13 amino acids. CDR3: CASIQGADTEAFF. The CDR3 bases are TGTGCCAGCATTCAGGGGGCGGACACTGAAGCTTTCTTT.

This clone was observed once. This chain joins TRBV14 and TRBJ1-5; 7 positions match TRBD1. Germline V gene sequence: CDR1 SGHDN, CDR2 FVKESK. V was clipped by 0 bases and J by 5 bases; unmatched bases: 4. The CDR3 contains 15 residues. CDR3 DNA sequence: TGTGCCAGCAGCCAAGAACAGGGGAAATATCAGCCCCAGCATTTT. It codes for CASSQEQGKYQPQHF.

This clone was picked up many times. The chain combines TRBV6-2 or TRBV6-3 with TRBJ2-2, with D maybe TRBD2 (6 bases). V was shortened by 5 bases and J by 6 bases, with 10 bases between the two germline ends. Germline CDR1 reads MNHEY; CDR2 reads SVGEGT. The CDR3 is 13 residues long. The CDR3 loop is CASSREFPGELFF. The CDR3 region has the DNA TGTGCCAGCAGTCGGGAGTTCCCCGGGGAGCTGTTTTTT.

This chain links TRBV3-1 (or the pseudogene TRBV3-2) with TRBJ2-7, with 9 positions matching TRBD2. V was pared by 0 bases and J by 7 bases, with 10 bases of the junction left unmatched. Germline CDR1 LGHDT, CDR2 YNNKEL (reference sequence). CDR3 length: 16 residues. The CDR3 nucleotides read TGTGCCAGCAGCCAAGATGGTTTAAGGACTAGCGTTGAGCAGTACTTC. Encoded protein: CASSQDGLRTSVEQYF.

The CDR3 DNA reads as TGTGCCAGCAGCCGGAGCGGGGGCACCTCCTACGAGCAGTACTTC. This sequence encodes CASSRSGGTSYEQYF. The J gene is TRBJ2-7, the V gene TRBV5-4, with TRBD2 matching 8 bases. The V segment lost 4 bases and the J segment 0 bases; nucleotides outside the gene matches: 6. The CDR3 spans 15 residues. The germline gives CDR1 SGHNT, CDR2 YYREEE (reference sequence).

CDR3 nucleotide sequence: TGTGCCAGCAGCTCAATCACTTCCCAAGAGACCCAGTACTTC. Protein product: CASSSITSQETQYF. V and J are TRBV5-4 and TRBJ2-5, with unresolved D. Trimming took off 3 bases at V and 1 base at J, with 10 bases between the two ends. The CDR3 consists of 14 residues. Germline loops: CDR1 SGHNT, CDR2 YYREEE (reference sequence).

CDR3 loop: CASSAHRGDLEYF. As DNA, the CDR3 is TGCGCCAGCAGCGCTCACAGGGGCGACTTAGAGTACTTC. This chain joins TRBV5-1 and TRBJ2-4; 7 nucleotides match TRBD1. CDR3 length: 13 residues. V gave up 4 bases and J gave up 14 bases; unmatched junction bases: 12. Germline V gene data show CDR1 as SGHRS and CDR2 as YFSETQ.

This chain links TRBV9 with TRBJ1-4, with a weak D call TRBD1 (5 bases). This CDR3 has 15 residues. Looked up from germline, CDR1 is SGDLS and CDR2 is YYNGEE. Deletions cut 0 bases from V and 8 bases from J, with 14 bases between. The DNA for the CDR3 is TGTGCCAGCAGCGTAGGTTTGGGGCGGGGAGAAAAACTGTTTTTT. This codes for CASSVGLGRGEKLFF.

The chain is built from TRBV15 and TRBJ1-5, with 8 bases that match TRBD1. Germline loops: CDR1 LNHNV, CDR2 YYDKDF (reference sequence). This CDR3 comprises 17 residues. The J segment lost 5 bases and the V segment lost 5 bases, leaving 14 bases of the junction unmatched. The CDR3 DNA sequence: TGTGCCACCAGCTCCCACCTGGGGACAGGCCTTTATCAGCCCCAGCATTTT. It is translated as CATSSHLGTGLYQPQHF.

The chain recombines TRBV7-9 with TRBJ2-1; 7 bases are shared with TRBD2. Losses at the gene ends were 8 bases for V and 6 bases for J; bases not matched to a gene: 4. The CDR3 runs to 12 residues. Per the germline V gene, CDR1 is SEHNR and CDR2 is FQNEAQ (reference sequence). DNA for the CDR3: TGTGCCAGCGCCGGGGGGATCAATGAGCAGTTCTTC. This translates into CASAGGINEQFF.

The chain carries TRBV7-2 and TRBJ1-2; no clear D. Deletions cut 1 base from V and 4 bases from J, with 7 bases between. Germline CDR1 and CDR2: SGHTA and FQGNSA. The CDR3 has 13 amino acids. CDR3 region: CASSLESSYGYTF. CDR3 nucleotide sequence: TGTGCCAGCAGCTTAGAGTCCAGCTATGGCTACACCTTC.

This clone appeared a few times. This rearrangement joins TRBV3-1 (or the pseudogene TRBV3-2) to TRBJ1-4; D gene unclear. V was cut by 5 bases and J by 2 bases, with 9 bases left in between. CDR3 length equals 14 residues. CDR1 LGHDT and CDR2 YNNKEL come from the germline V gene (reference sequence). The CDR3 DNA reads as TGTGCCAGCAGCACGCGTTCGACTAATGAAAAACTGTTTTTT. Translating gives CASSTRSTNEKLFF.

This chain connects TRBV10-3 to TRBJ2-1, with D perhaps matching TRBD2 (6 bases). V lost 2 bases to trimming and J lost 4 bases, with 6 bases between them. There are 13 residues in the CDR3. Germline V gene data show CDR1 as ENHRY and CDR2 as SYGVKD. CDR3 in amino acids: CAISEGRYNEQFF. Here the CDR3 DNA reads TGTGCCATCAGTGAGGGGAGGTACAATGAGCAGTTCTTC.